The clone carrying this TCR beta chain was counted between two and nine times. It was the library that attached unique molecular identifiers to individual cDNA molecules. TCRdb processed the RACE reads anew with MiXCR; each CDR3 protein has one entry. Among approximately 370,000 distinct CDR3 sequences listed, 5% to 6.5% were seen once. The data were obtained in a study of human T cells and chemical hapten exposure. Study-level background: Scalp application of diphenylcyclopropenone was performed weekly in patients across the entire roughly 26-week study.

Documented time point: pre-sensitization, week 0. Treatment denoted: therapeutic diphenylcyclopropenone sensitization with weekly scalp DPC. Germline CDR1 SGHTS, CDR2 YDEGEE. Unmatched junction bases numbered 5, after V lost 1 base and J lost 4 bases. This CDR3 spans 15 amino acids. This TCR was sampled from a woman under 30 with alopecia areata. Some clones in this sample may be carry-over from other donors' samples. The chain combines TRBV5-8 with TRBJ1-1, with 9 bases lining up with TRBD1. The sample here was whole blood, taken in connection with sensitization to the hapten diphenylcyclopropenone (DPC). The DNA of the CDR3 is TGTGCCAGCAGCTTGCTGGACAGGGGAGGCACTGAAGCTTTCTTT. It yields the protein CASSLLDRGGTEAFF.